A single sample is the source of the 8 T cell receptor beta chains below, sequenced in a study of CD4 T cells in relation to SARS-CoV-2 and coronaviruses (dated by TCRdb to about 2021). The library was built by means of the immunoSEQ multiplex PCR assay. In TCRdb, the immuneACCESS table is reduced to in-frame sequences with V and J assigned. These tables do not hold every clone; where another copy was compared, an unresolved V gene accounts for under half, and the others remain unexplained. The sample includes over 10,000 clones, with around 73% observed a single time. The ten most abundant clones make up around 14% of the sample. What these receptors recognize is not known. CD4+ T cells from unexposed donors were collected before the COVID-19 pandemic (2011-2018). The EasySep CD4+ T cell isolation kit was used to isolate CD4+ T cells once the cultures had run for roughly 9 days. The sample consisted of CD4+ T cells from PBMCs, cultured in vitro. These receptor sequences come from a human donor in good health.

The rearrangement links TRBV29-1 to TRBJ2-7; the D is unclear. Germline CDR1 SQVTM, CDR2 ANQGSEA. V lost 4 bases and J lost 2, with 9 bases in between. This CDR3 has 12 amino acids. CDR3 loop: CSVVAAPYEQYF. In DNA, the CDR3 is TGCAGCGTTGTGGCAGCACCCTACGAGCAGTACTTC.

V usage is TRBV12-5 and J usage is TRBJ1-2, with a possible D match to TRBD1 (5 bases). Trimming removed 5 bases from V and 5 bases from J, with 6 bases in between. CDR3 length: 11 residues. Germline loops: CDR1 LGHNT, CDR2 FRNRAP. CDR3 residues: CASGAGYGYTF. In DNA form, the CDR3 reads TGTGCTAGTGGTGCAGGGTATGGCTACACCTTC.

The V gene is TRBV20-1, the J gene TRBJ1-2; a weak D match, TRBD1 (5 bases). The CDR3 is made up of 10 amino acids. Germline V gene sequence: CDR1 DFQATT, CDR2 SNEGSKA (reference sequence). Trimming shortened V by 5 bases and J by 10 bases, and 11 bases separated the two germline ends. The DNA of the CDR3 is TGCAGTGCTGGGGACTTCCACTACACCTTC. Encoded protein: CSAGDFHYTF.

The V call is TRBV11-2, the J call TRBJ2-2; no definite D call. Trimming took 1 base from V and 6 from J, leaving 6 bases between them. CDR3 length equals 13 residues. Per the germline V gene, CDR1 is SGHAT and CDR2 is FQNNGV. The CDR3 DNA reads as TGTGCCAGCAGCTTAGTGGGCGCCGGGGAGCTGTTTTTT. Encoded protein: CASSLVGAGELFF. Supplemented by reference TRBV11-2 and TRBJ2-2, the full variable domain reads EAGVAQSPRYKIIEKRQSVAFWCNPISGHATLYWYQQILGQGPKLLIQFQNNGVVDDSQLPKDRFSAERLKGVDSTLKIQPAKLEDSAVYLCASSLVGAGELFFGEGSRLTVL.

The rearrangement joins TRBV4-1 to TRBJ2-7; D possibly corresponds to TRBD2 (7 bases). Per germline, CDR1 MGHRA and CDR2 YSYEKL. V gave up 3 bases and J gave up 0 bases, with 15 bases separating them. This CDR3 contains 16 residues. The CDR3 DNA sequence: TGCGCCAGCAGCCACCCCCGGGGGGCCCCCTCCTACGAGCAGTACTTC. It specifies CASSHPRGAPSYEQYF.

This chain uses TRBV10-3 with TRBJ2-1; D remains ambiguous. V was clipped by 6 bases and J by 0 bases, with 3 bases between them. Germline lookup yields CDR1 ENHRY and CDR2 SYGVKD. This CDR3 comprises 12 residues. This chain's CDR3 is CAISGSYNEQFF. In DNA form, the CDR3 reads TGTGCCATCAGCGGCTCCTACAATGAGCAGTTCTTC.

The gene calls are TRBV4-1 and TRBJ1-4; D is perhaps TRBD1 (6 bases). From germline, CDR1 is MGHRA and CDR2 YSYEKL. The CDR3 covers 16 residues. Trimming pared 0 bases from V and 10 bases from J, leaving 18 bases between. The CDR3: CASSQEGQGAGRKLFF. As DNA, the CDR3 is TGCGCCAGCAGCCAAGAGGGACAAGGAGCGGGTCGAAAACTGTTTTTT.

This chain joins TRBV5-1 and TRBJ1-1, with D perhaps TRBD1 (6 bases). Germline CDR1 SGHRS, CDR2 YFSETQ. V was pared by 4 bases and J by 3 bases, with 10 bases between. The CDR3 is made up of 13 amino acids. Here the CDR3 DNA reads TGCGCCAGCAGCGTACAGGGTGACACTGAAGCTTTCTTT. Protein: CASSVQGDTEAFF.